Listed below are T cell receptor beta chains from one sample, sequenced in a study of blood T cell repertoires in COVID-19. Profiling relied on immunoSEQ multiplex PCR, and the TCRdb table lists in-frame clones only, not all of them. The table shows 170,000 or so clones, with roughly 83% occurring only once. Sample: peripheral blood. Every receptor here comes from an older woman with acute or convalescent COVID-19. CDR3s include the opening cysteine and the closing phenylalanine or tryptophan. The D gene is left open where the match is weak.

V gene,D gene,J gene,CDR3 protein
TRBV4-1,NA,TRBJ1-4,CASSPSWSSTNEKLFF
TRBV6-5,TRBD1,TRBJ1-6,CASSYSTGTGGSPLHF
TRBV2,NA,TRBJ2-7,CASSPVAQAPYEQYF
TRBV7-2,NA,TRBJ1-1,CASSADRNTEAFF
TRBV6-5,NA,TRBJ2-7,CASIMGDSTYEQYF
TRBV19,NA,TRBJ2-1,CASRLTSYWSSYNEQFF
TRBV12-5,TRBD1,TRBJ2-5,CASGLSQGAVGQETQYF
TRBV5-4,NA,TRBJ1-3,CASSLGQGNTIYF
TRBV18,TRBD1,TRBJ1-2,CASSLRDSYGYTF
TRBV16,NA,TRBJ1-5,CASSQWANQPQHF
TRBV7-2,TRBD1,TRBJ1-3,CASSLLDRGSGGNTIYF
TRBV24-1,NA,TRBJ2-3,CASQGSTDTQYF
TRBV6-5,NA,TRBJ1-3,CASDRDSRNTIYF
TRBV6-1,TRBD1,TRBJ2-7,CASSYLTGNYEQYF
TRBV19,TRBD1,TRBJ1-2,CASSRTGRENGYTF
TRBV6-5,TRBD1,TRBJ1-2,CASSRGDSPYGYTF
TRBV5-4,NA,TRBJ2-2,CASGPRVAGTGELFF
TRBV5-1,NA,TRBJ1-4,CASSPGWQGGTNEKLFF
TRBV7-2,NA,TRBJ2-1,CASTSYPTGVDEQFF
TRBV11-2,TRBD1,TRBJ2-7,CASSPGQGISEQYF
TRBV6-2/TRBV6-3,TRBD2,TRBJ2-3,CASSYGLAGPTDTQYF
TRBV2,NA,TRBJ1-1,CASTYKRKLNTEAFF
TRBV7-5,NA,TRBJ1-1,CARSLGQDNTEAFF
TRBV5-6,TRBD1,TRBJ1-1,CASTLKGGLNTEAFF
TRBV10-3,TRBD2,TRBJ2-3,CAISESLAGGTDTQYF
TRBV10-3,TRBD2,TRBJ2-2,CAISEVASGGFTGELFF
TRBV18,TRBD1,TRBJ1-6,CASSRIGQGADSPLHF
TRBV14,TRBD1,TRBJ1-1,CASSLWTGNTEAFF
TRBV5-1,TRBD1,TRBJ1-6,CASSLASGTGNSPLHF
TRBV18,NA,TRBJ2-1,CASSPPGRSNEQFF
TRBV21-1,NA,TRBJ1-6,CASSRRTGGYSPLHF
TRBV19,NA,TRBJ1-2,CASRGQEGNYGYTF
TRBV6-5,TRBD1,TRBJ1-5,CASSLDRGGNQPQHF
TRBV10-3,TRBD2,TRBJ2-5,CAIRATSGDQETQYF
TRBV3-1/TRBV3-2,TRBD2,TRBJ2-4,CASSQLGGGIQYF
TRBV10-3,NA,TRBJ2-3,CAISKDRSTDTQYF
TRBV5-1,TRBD1,TRBJ2-7,CASSLGLRDRGYYEQYF
TRBV2,TRBD2,TRBJ2-5,CASSPVVLRGRQETQYF
TRBV7-2,NA,TRBJ2-5,CASSGGLQETQYF
TRBV27,TRBD1,TRBJ2-7,CASIWRRGTGPYEQYF
TRBV5-1,TRBD1,TRBJ1-4,CASSLETRGQGKLFF
TRBV6-2/TRBV6-3,NA,TRBJ1-5,CASSYQSGNQPQHF
TRBV13,TRBD1,TRBJ2-1,CASSLPGQGPYNEQFF
TRBV7-2,TRBD1,TRBJ2-3,CASSFWGQGTDTQYF
TRBV30,TRBD2,TRBJ2-7,CAWSRGRGGLGHEQYF
TRBV2,TRBD1,TRBJ1-3,CASRSTGAKGNTIYF
TRBV11-2,NA,TRBJ1-4,CASSPGGEKLFF
TRBV5-1,NA,TRBJ1-6,CASSLGPGQGSPLHF
TRBV9,NA,TRBJ2-3,CASSVQGTGTQYF
TRBV28,NA,TRBJ1-6,CASSSLFYNSPLHF
TRBV5-1,TRBD2,TRBJ2-7,CASSLTSGGPDEQYF
TRBV6-5,NA,TRBJ1-1,CASSYGGGGTEAFF